This is a list of T cell receptor beta chains from one sample in a study of T cells in Graves' hyperthyroidism and ophthalmopathy. MiXCR, run by TCRdb on the multiplex PCR reads, gives a single entry per CDR3 protein. The data contain a few hundred thousand distinct CDR3 sequences, around 42% of them seen just once; the ten biggest clones take up about 8%. Sequencing was done on a sample of peripheral blood or thyroid tissue (not recorded which). Receptors were obtained from a woman between 18 and 30 years old with Graves' hyperthyroidism. CDR3s include the opening cysteine and the closing phenylalanine or tryptophan. The D gene is left open where the match is weak. A clone size is listed for some rows: how often the clone was seen (once, few, many), or a class if it is expanded.

v_gene,d_gene,j_gene,abundance,CDR3aa,CDR3nt
TRBV5-1,.,TRBJ2-2,.,CASSLRNRTINTGELFF,TGCGCCAGCAGCTTGCGTAACAGGACGATTAACACCGGGGAGCTGTTTTTT
TRBV4-1,.,TRBJ1-4,many,CASSQESQFSTNEKLFF,TGCGCCAGCAGCCAAGAGAGTCAATTTTCAACTAATGAAAAACTGTTTTTT
TRBV7-9,TRBD1,TRBJ2-7,.,CASSLADRGNEQYF,TGTGCCAGCAGCTTAGCGGACAGGGGTAATGAGCAGTACTTC
TRBV29-1,.,TRBJ2-2,many,CSVPGTPLTGELFF,TGCAGCGTTCCCGGGACCCCGTTAACCGGGGAGCTGTTTTTT
TRBV15,.,TRBJ2-6,.,CATSRDRPVLGANVLTF,TGTGCCACCAGCAGAGATCGACCGGTTCTGGGTGCCAACGTCCTGACTTTC
TRBV15,.,TRBJ1-1,.,CATLKAVEGGQWAFF,TGTGCCACCCTTAAGGCAGTAGAGGGAGGACAGTGGGCTTTCTTT
TRBV11-3,.,TRBJ1-3,many,CASRRQESENTIYF,TGTGCCAGCAGAAGACAGGAATCTGAAAACACCATATATTTT
TRBV5-1,.,TRBJ2-2,many,CASSPNVATGELFF,TGCGCCAGCAGCCCGAACGTCGCGACCGGGGAGCTGTTTTTT
TRBV29-1,.,TRBJ1-2,many,CSVDRLRNYGYTF,TGCAGCGTTGACCGTCTCCGTAACTATGGCTACACCTTC
TRBV20-1,.,TRBJ2-3,.,CSGEFRGDTQYF,TGCAGTGGGGAGTTCAGGGGAGATACGCAGTATTTT
TRBV2,TRBD2,TRBJ2-1,.,CASKGRGGDEQFF,TGTGCCAGCAAAGGGAGGGGCGGGGATGAGCAGTTCTTC
TRBV12-3/TRBV12-4,.,TRBJ1-1,.,CASSEEGGRDTEAFF,TGTGCCAGCAGTGAAGAGGGCGGCAGGGACACTGAAGCTTTCTTT
TRBV27,TRBD1,TRBJ1-2,.,CASSQGGVNGYTF,TGTGCCAGCAGCCAGGGGGGGGTTAATGGCTACACCTTC
TRBV10-3,.,TRBJ2-7,.,CAISEADLTYF,TGTGCCATCAGTGAGGCAGACCTGACGTACTTC
TRBV6-5,.,TRBJ2-2,.,CASTKGTLTGELFF,TGTGCCAGCACCAAGGGGACACTCACCGGGGAGCTGTTTTTT
TRBV20-1,.,TRBJ1-1,once,CSAIGRTYNEAFF,TGCAGTGCTATCGGACGGACTTATAATGAAGCTTTCTTT
TRBV10-3,TRBD1,TRBJ1-5,.,CAISESSGQRYSNQPQHF,TGTGCCATCAGTGAGTCGTCGGGACAGAGATATAGCAATCAGCCCCAGCATTTT
TRBV7-9,.,TRBJ2-7,.,CASLEQGHEQYF,TGTGCCAGCTTGGAACAGGGCCACGAGCAGTACTTC